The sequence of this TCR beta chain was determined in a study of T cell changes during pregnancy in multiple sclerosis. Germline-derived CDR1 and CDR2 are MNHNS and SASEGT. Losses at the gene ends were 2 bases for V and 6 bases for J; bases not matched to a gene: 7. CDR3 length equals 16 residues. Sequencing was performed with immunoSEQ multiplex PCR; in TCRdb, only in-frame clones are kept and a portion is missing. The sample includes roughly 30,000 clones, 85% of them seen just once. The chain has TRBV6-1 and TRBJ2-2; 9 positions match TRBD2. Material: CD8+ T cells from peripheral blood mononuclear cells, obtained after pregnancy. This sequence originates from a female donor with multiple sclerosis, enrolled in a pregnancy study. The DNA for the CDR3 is TGTGCCAGCAGTGAACTGTCTGGCGGGGGGGCCGGGGAGCTGTTTTTT. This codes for CASSELSGGGAGELFF.